This T cell receptor (beta chain) derives from a study of blood T cell repertoires in COVID-19. As for the study in general: In each case, the material was cDNA or gDNA derived from T cells, B-cell-depleted T cells, or PBMCs.

As handled by the study authors: Reference gene primer amplification yielded estimated nucleated cell counts. Sequenced by immunoSEQ multiplex PCR; TCRdb stores in-frame clones only, minus some. V, J and clone size reflect that table, while D and trimming were determined from the DNA. The sample includes about 250,000 clones, 84% of them seen just once. The CDR3 sequence is 16 residues long. Trimming pared 0 bases from V and 2 bases from J, leaving 11 bases between. Germline V gene sequence: CDR1 LGHNA, CDR2 YNFKEQ. The chain links TRBV4-2 to TRBJ1-5; D gene uncertain. The receptor was isolated from a man in his forties or fifties with active or convalescent COVID-19. Sequences were obtained from peripheral blood. The chain's CDR3 is CASSQEGGSGNQPQHF. Written as DNA, the CDR3 is TGTGCCAGCAGCCAAGAAGGAGGGAGTGGCAATCAGCCCCAGCATTTT.